The clone carrying this TCR beta chain appeared a single time. The CDR3 runs 14 residues. V lost 3 bases, J lost 1 base, and 7 bases lay in between. Germline V gene sequence: CDR1 PRHDT, CDR2 FYEKMQ (reference sequence). This entry is derived from a study of control samples from healthy donors and cancer patients. Sequencing was performed with immunoSEQ multiplex PCR; in TCRdb, only in-frame clones are kept and a portion is missing. Of about 170,000 clones in the sample, about nine tenths are singletons; the top ten hold 1.5%. The TCR sequence derives from a woman aged 25 to 39 in good health. The rearrangement links TRBV13 to TRBJ1-5; D remains ambiguous. The specimen was blood. CDR3 residues: CASSLGGSNQPQHF. The CDR3 nucleotides read TGTGCCAGCAGCTTGGGAGGGAGCAATCAGCCCCAGCATTTT.